This T cell receptor beta chain was obtained from a study of breast tumors, draining lymph nodes, adjacent tissues. Overall study results and limits: Tumors had less TCR diversity than lymph nodes, more than nontumor tissue.

Via MiXCR, TCRdb re-called the multiplex PCR reads, giving one row per CDR3 protein. The sample yields around 25,000 distinct CDR3 sequences, approximately 20% seen once. There are many counts of this clonotype. The antigen remains unidentified. Material: breast tumor tissue. The sequence derives from a female donor with breast cancer. Some clones in this sample may be carry-over from other donors' samples.

The CDR3 spells CASSTTVYNEQFF. In DNA, the CDR3 is TGTGCCAGCAGTACTACGGTCTACAATGAGCAGTTCTTC. The gene calls are TRBV12-3 or TRBV12-4 and TRBJ2-1, with D hard to call. V lost 5 bases and J lost 3, with 8 bases in between. The CDR3 is 13 amino acids.